This is a list of T cell receptor beta chains from one sample in a study of prognosis after radiotherapy for stage I lung cancer. TCRdb used MiXCR to reprocess the multiplex PCR reads, holding one entry per CDR3 protein. The data show about 28,000 distinct CDR3 sequences, less than 35% seen once. The material sequenced was PBMCs, taken before or after stereotactic body radiation therapy (not recorded which). Receptors were obtained from a donor over 45 with non-small cell lung cancer. The CDR3 runs from the conserved cysteine through the conserved F or W. Each record gives: CDR3 DNA, CDR3 protein, clone size, J gene, D gene, V gene, CDR3 length. D genes are given only for firm matches. Clone size is given for some rows only: seen once, a few or many times, or a class if the clone is expanded.

DNA: TGTGCCAGCATTCCCAGGGACAGTACCTACGAGCAGTACTTC
CDR3: CASIPRDSTYEQYF
size: many
J: TRBJ2-7
D: TRBD1
V: TRBV28
length: 14

DNA: TGTGCCAGCAGTTACCAAAATTGGGACAGCGGGGATGAGCAGTTCTTC
CDR3: CASSYQNWDSGDEQFF
size: medium-sized
J: TRBJ2-1
D: .
V: TRBV6-2/TRBV6-3
length: 16

DNA: TGTGCCAGCAGTTACAGCGCAGGGGCGGGATATGGCTACACCTTC
CDR3: CASSYSAGAGYGYTF
size: .
J: TRBJ1-2
D: .
V: TRBV6-5
length: 15

DNA: TGTGCCAGCAGCATCGGACTAGCGGGAGGGGATGAGCAGTTCTTC
CDR3: CASSIGLAGGDEQFF
size: many
J: TRBJ2-1
D: TRBD2
V: TRBV9
length: 15

DNA: TGTGCCAGCAGCGTATGGGAAGGACAGGGGACCTCCTACGAGCAGTACTTC
CDR3: CASSVWEGQGTSYEQYF
size: many
J: TRBJ2-7
D: TRBD1
V: TRBV9
length: 17

DNA: TGTGCCACCCAGGACCCGACAGGGGGCGAACAGCCCCAGCATTTT
CDR3: CATQDPTGGEQPQHF
size: .
J: TRBJ1-5
D: TRBD1
V: TRBV15
length: 15

DNA: TGTGCCAGTAGTCGGCCCGGGACAGATATTCCATCTCGAGCCAGCTACACCTTC
CDR3: CASSRPGTDIPSRASYTF
size: few
J: TRBJ1-2
D: TRBD1
V: TRBV19
length: 18

DNA: TGTGCCAGCAGTTCCTCCTCACTAGCGGAGGGAGATACGCAGTATTTT
CDR3: CASSSSSLAEGDTQYF
size: many
J: TRBJ2-3
D: TRBD2
V: TRBV27
length: 16

DNA: TGTGCCAGCAGTTCCGGGACAGGGGTTTGGGGGGCCGGGGAGCTGTTTTTT
CDR3: CASSSGTGVWGAGELFF
size: many
J: TRBJ2-2
D: TRBD1
V: TRBV6-2/TRBV6-3
length: 17

DNA: TGTGCCAGCAGTCCGACGACAAGGACAGGGGGTTTGTATGGCTATGGCTACACCTTC
CDR3: CASSPTTRTGGLYGYGYTF
size: many
J: TRBJ1-2
D: TRBD1
V: TRBV28
length: 19

DNA: TGTGCCAGCAGTTACACCACAGCAAGTGAAGCTTTCTTT
CDR3: CASSYTTASEAFF
size: many
J: TRBJ1-1
D: .
V: TRBV6-5
length: 13

DNA: TGTGCCTGGAGTGTACGAGATTACAATGAGCAGTTCTTC
CDR3: CAWSVRDYNEQFF
size: few
J: TRBJ2-1
D: .
V: TRBV30
length: 13

DNA: TGCAGTGCTTTTCCGGGAGCCTCAACTAATGAAAAACTGTTTTTT
CDR3: CSAFPGASTNEKLFF
size: many
J: TRBJ1-4
D: .
V: TRBV20-1
length: 15

DNA: TGTGCCAGCAGCTTAGTACGGTTATCCTACAATGAGCAGTTCTTC
CDR3: CASSLVRLSYNEQFF
size: .
J: TRBJ2-1
D: .
V: TRBV11-3
length: 15

DNA: TGTGCCAGCAGCTTGGTTCGGACAGGGAACTATGGCTACACCTTC
CDR3: CASSLVRTGNYGYTF
size: .
J: TRBJ1-2
D: TRBD1
V: TRBV5-5
length: 15

DNA: TGTGCCAGCAGCCAAGAAACAGGGAGGGGCACTGAAGCTTTCTTT
CDR3: CASSQETGRGTEAFF
size: many
J: TRBJ1-1
D: .
V: TRBV4-2
length: 15

DNA: TGTGCCAGCAGTCCGACTAGCCTCGAGCAGTACTTC
CDR3: CASSPTSLEQYF
size: many
J: TRBJ2-7
D: TRBD2
V: TRBV6-1
length: 12

DNA: TGCAGCGCCCAGGGACCTAGTTGGACTGAAGCTTTCTTT
CDR3: CSAQGPSWTEAFF
size: many
J: TRBJ1-1
D: .
V: TRBV29-1
length: 13

DNA: TGTGCCAGCAGCTTATTTGCGGCGGGGGAATCCTACGAGCAGTACTTC
CDR3: CASSLFAAGESYEQYF
size: many
J: TRBJ2-7
D: TRBD2
V: TRBV13
length: 16

DNA: TGTGCCACCGAGTGGCAAGGGGGGGAGACCCAGTACTTC
CDR3: CATEWQGGETQYF
size: .
J: TRBJ2-5
D: .
V: TRBV2
length: 13

DNA: TGTGCCAGCAGCCTGCTCACTGCCGGGACTAGGATCGCCGGGGAGCTGTTTTTT
CDR3: CASSLLTAGTRIAGELFF
size: many
J: TRBJ2-2
D: TRBD2
V: TRBV5-6
length: 18

DNA: TGTGCCAGCACAGGACAGGGGGCGTCTACCTCCTACAATGAGCAGTTCTTC
CDR3: CASTGQGASTSYNEQFF
size: many
J: TRBJ2-1
D: TRBD1
V: TRBV9
length: 17

DNA: TGTGCCAGCGGGACAGGGGAAGTTTTGGCTTTCTTT
CDR3: CASGTGEVLAFF
size: many
J: TRBJ1-1
D: TRBD1
V: TRBV6-1
length: 12

DNA: TGTGCCAGCAGGGGGGGACAGGGGGTTTACGAGCAGTACTTC
CDR3: CASRGGQGVYEQYF
size: many
J: TRBJ2-7
D: TRBD1
V: TRBV6-1
length: 14

DNA: TGTGCCAGCAGTTTAGCTAGCGGGAGTAGAACCTACGAGCAGTACTTC
CDR3: CASSLASGSRTYEQYF
size: many
J: TRBJ2-7
D: TRBD2
V: TRBV12-3/TRBV12-4
length: 16

DNA: TGTGCCAGCAGCTTAGAGGGGTCAACTAATGAAAAACTGTTTTTT
CDR3: CASSLEGSTNEKLFF
size: few
J: TRBJ1-4
D: .
V: TRBV7-9
length: 15

DNA: TGTGCCTGGAGTACGGGGGCTGGCTATGGCTACACCTTC
CDR3: CAWSTGAGYGYTF
size: .
J: TRBJ1-2
D: .
V: TRBV30
length: 13

DNA: TGTGCCAGCTCACCGGCACTAGCTAGCGAGCAGTACTTC
CDR3: CASSPALASEQYF
size: many
J: TRBJ2-7
D: .
V: TRBV18
length: 13

DNA: TGTGCCAGCAGGGGGGGGTCCTACAATGAGCAGTTCTTC
CDR3: CASRGGSYNEQFF
size: .
J: TRBJ2-1
D: TRBD2
V: TRBV6-2/TRBV6-3
length: 13

DNA: TGTGCCAGCTCGGTACAGGAGAACACTGAAGCTTTCTTT
CDR3: CASSVQENTEAFF
size: many
J: TRBJ1-1
D: .
V: TRBV18
length: 13

DNA: TGTGCCAGCAGCTTAGGGGTGCTTCAGCAGTACTTC
CDR3: CASSLGVLQQYF
size: .
J: TRBJ2-7
D: .
V: TRBV7-9
length: 12

DNA: TGTGCCAGCACCGAAGGGGAGGGGCAGGAAGCTTTCTTT
CDR3: CASTEGEGQEAFF
size: .
J: TRBJ1-1
D: .
V: TRBV7-9
length: 13

DNA: TGTGCCAGCTCACCACTCTCTGCAGAGGGGGCGCCGGTCGAGCAGTTCTTC
CDR3: CASSPLSAEGAPVEQFF
size: .
J: TRBJ2-1
D: TRBD1
V: TRBV18
length: 17

DNA: TGTGCCAGCAGCGTAGGGGGAGGAGGCGAAAAACTGTTTTTT
CDR3: CASSVGGGGEKLFF
size: many
J: TRBJ1-4
D: .
V: TRBV9
length: 14

DNA: TGCAGTGCGGGCGCGGGCGGGATTCAGGAGTATGGCTACACCTTC
CDR3: CSAGAGGIQEYGYTF
size: many
J: TRBJ1-2
D: .
V: TRBV20-1
length: 15

DNA: TGTGCCAGCAGCTTTGGGGGGGCGCACTATGGCTACACCTTC
CDR3: CASSFGGAHYGYTF
size: many
J: TRBJ1-2
D: .
V: TRBV7-9
length: 14

DNA: TGTGCCACCAACGAAGGGGGCAAAGAGACCCAGTACTTC
CDR3: CATNEGGKETQYF
size: many
J: TRBJ2-5
D: TRBD1
V: TRBV15
length: 13

DNA: TGCGCCAGCAGCTTCACCGCGGGGGCGAATGAAGCTTTCTTT
CDR3: CASSFTAGANEAFF
size: many
J: TRBJ1-1
D: .
V: TRBV5-1
length: 14

DNA: TGTGCCAGCAGCTTTGAGGGTGAGAGAGGAACAGAGACCCAGTACTTC
CDR3: CASSFEGERGTETQYF
size: many
J: TRBJ2-5
D: .
V: TRBV5-4
length: 16

DNA: TGTGCCAGCAACCTTCAACAGGGCGGGAGTGAAAAACTGTTTTTT
CDR3: CASNLQQGGSEKLFF
size: many
J: TRBJ1-4
D: .
V: TRBV5-8
length: 15